Given below is one T cell receptor (beta chain) in context. Methods used by the authors: Reference gene primer amplification gave nucleated cell count estimates. This table comes from immunoSEQ multiplex PCR, and its TCRdb copy is limited to in-frame clones, with some not included. For V, J and clone size, that table is used; D and trimming come from the DNA. The sample lists about 45,000 clones, approximately 79% occurring once. These data come from a study of blood T cell repertoires in COVID-19. At the level of the study: T cells, B-cell-depleted T cells, or PBMCs supplied cDNA or gDNA.

The ends were cut back, 11 bases at V and 2 bases at J, with 16 bases in the middle. Germline V gives CDR1 MNHEY, CDR2 SVGAGI. This CDR3 has 14 residues. The J gene is TRBJ1-5, the V gene TRBV6-5; perhaps TRBD1 as D (6 bases). The sequenced material came from peripheral blood. This sequence was found in a human donor in a cohort sampled during active COVID-19. CDR3 protein: CAGGEGGGNQPQHF. The CDR3 DNA reads TGTGCCGGGGGGGAGGGGGGCGGCAATCAGCCCCAGCATTTT.